These 28 T cell receptor beta chains share one sample of origin, sequenced in a study of post-analysis software for immune sequencing data. General study results and limits: The five TRBV segments detected at higher frequency in patients than in controls included TRBV5-6, TRBV5-1 and TRBV20-1.

Every TCR beta cDNA library bore unique molecular identifiers. MiXCR, applied by TCRdb to the PCR reads, yields one record per CDR3 protein. Of 740,000 or so distinct CDR3 sequences detected, approximately 57% appear once; the ten largest clones hold approximately 4.4%. For these receptors, no antigen is known. Sequences were obtained from blood. Receptors originate from a girl aged 10 to 17 with multiple sclerosis.

The V call is TRBV2, the J call TRBJ2-7, with no clear D. Germline CDR1 and CDR2: SNHLY and FYNNEI. Trimming shortened V by 1 base and J by 3 bases, and 10 bases separated the two germline ends. CDR3 length: 14 amino acids. The CDR3 DNA sequence: TGTGCCAGCAGTGAAGACAGTTTAATCTACGAGCAGTACTTC. Translation: CASSEDSLIYEQYF.

V and J are TRBV20-1 and TRBJ2-1; perhaps TRBD1 as D (5 bases). This CDR3 is built from 14 residues. V lost 6 bases to trimming and J lost 3 bases, with 15 bases between them. Germline CDR1 and CDR2: DFQATT and SNEGSKA (reference sequence). CDR3 in amino acids: CSAKGEQVYNEQFF. The CDR3 nucleotides are TGCAGTGCGAAAGGGGAACAGGTCTACAATGAGCAGTTCTTC.

The chain links TRBV20-1 to TRBJ1-5, with TRBD1 identical over 8 bases. With V trimmed by 6 bases and J by 1 base, 8 bases remained unmatched. This CDR3 is built from 15 residues. Per the germline V gene, CDR1 is DFQATT and CDR2 is SNEGSKA (reference sequence). The CDR3 protein is CSAAGGKVSNQPQHF. Written as DNA, the CDR3 is TGCAGTGCCGCAGGGGGCAAGGTGAGCAATCAGCCCCAGCATTTT.

This clonotype was picked up many times. The chain has TRBV29-1 and TRBJ1-2, with D unclear. V shed 3 bases and J shed 3 bases, with 14 bases lying between them. The CDR3 runs to 14 residues. Per germline, CDR1 SQVTM and CDR2 ANQGSEA. The CDR3: CSVDGEVRDYGYTF. CDR3 in DNA: TGCAGCGTTGACGGCGAGGTTAGGGACTATGGCTACACCTTC.

This clonotype appeared a few times. The V gene is TRBV29-1, the J gene TRBJ2-5; D is unresolved. The end of the DNA aligns better with TRBJ2-7, so the J call may be wrong. There are 17 residues in the CDR3. CDR1 is SQVTM and CDR2 is ANQGSEA in the germline V gene. The CDR3 loop reads CSVAGLATRQRAYEQYF. The CDR3 region has the DNA TGCAGCGTTGCGGGTTTGGCGACAAGGCAGAGAGCCTACGAGCAGTACTTC.

This rearrangement joins TRBV6-6 to TRBJ2-7; 12 nucleotides align to TRBD2. The CDR3 totals 16 residues. From germline, CDR1 is MNHNY and CDR2 SVGAGI (reference sequence). V was pared by 5 bases and J by 2 bases, with 7 bases of the junction left unmatched. CDR3 in DNA: TGTGCCAGCAGTCCCCTAGCGGGAGGGCCAACCTACGAGCAGTACTTC. The encoded protein is CASSPLAGGPTYEQYF.

The chain combines TRBV3-1 with TRBJ1-5, with 10 bases that match TRBD1. The CDR3 runs to 17 residues. Losses at the gene ends were 3 bases for V and 0 bases for J; bases not matched to a gene: 5. CDR1 is LGHDT and CDR2 is YNNKEL in the germline V gene (reference sequence). The CDR3 loop reads CASSQTGGTNSNQPQHF. CDR3 DNA sequence: TGTGCCAGCAGCCAGACAGGGGGCACAAATAGCAATCAGCCCCAGCATTTT.

The gene calls are TRBV5-1 and TRBJ1-2; tentative D call: TRBD1 (6 bases). This CDR3 is 14 amino acids long. Trimming removed 0 bases from V and 10 bases from J, with 16 bases in between. The germline CDR1 and CDR2 sequences are SGHRS and YFSETQ. CDR3 sequence reads: CASSLAPGAIDYTF. The CDR3 DNA reads as TGCGCCAGCAGCTTGGCCCCGGGGGCGATTGACTACACCTTC. The whole variable domain, remainder taken from reference TRBV5-1 and TRBJ1-2, is KAGVTQTPRYLIKTRGQQVTLSCSPISGHRSVSWYQQTPGQGLQFLFEYFSETQRNKGNFPGRFSGRQFSNSRSEMNVSTLELGDSALYLCASSLAPGAIDYTFGSGTRLTVV.

The chain is built from TRBV27 and TRBJ2-7; 10 bases agree with TRBD1. CDR3 length: 15 residues. V was clipped by 3 bases and J by 6 bases; unmatched bases: 8. The germline CDR1 and CDR2 sequences are MNHEY and SMNVEV (reference sequence). CDR3 bases: TGTGCCAGCAGTTTTGTCCTTCGGACAGGGGGCGAGCAGTACTTC. Translation: CASSFVLRTGGEQYF.

V is TRBV7-9 and J is TRBJ2-5; D may be TRBD1 or TRBD2 (5 bases each). The CDR3 spans 14 residues. V lost 7 bases and J 4 bases, leaving 16 bases between the germline ends. Germline V gene data show CDR1 as SEHNR and CDR2 as FQNEAQ (reference sequence). The CDR3 coding sequence is TGTGCCAGCATCCCCAAGGGGAGAGGAGAGACCCAGTACTTC. This sequence encodes CASIPKGRGETQYF.

V is TRBV20-1 and J is TRBJ2-3; D gene uncertain. CDR1 and CDR2 from the germline V gene are DFQATT and SNEGSKA (reference sequence). Trimming took 4 bases from V and 1 from J, leaving 12 bases between them. This CDR3 has 14 residues. Here the CDR3 reads CSANRPLGTDTQYF. The CDR3 DNA reads as TGCAGTGCTAATCGGCCCTTGGGCACAGATACGCAGTATTTT.

The chain recombines TRBV18 with TRBJ2-5; 7 bases line up with TRBD1. Looked up from germline, CDR1 is KGHSH and CDR2 is LQKENI. The ends lost 1 base at V and 3 bases at J; junction bases unmatched: 2. The CDR3 sequence is 14 residues long. CDR3 DNA: TGTGCCAGCTCACCACGACAGGGTAAAGAGACCCAGTACTTC. Protein: CASSPRQGKETQYF.

CDR3 coding DNA: TGCGCCAGCAGCCAAGATCAGGGACAGCACAATGAGCAGTTCTTC. Protein: CASSQDQGQHNEQFF. The V and J genes are TRBV4-1 and TRBJ2-1; 7 nucleotides line up with TRBD1. V trimming: 0 bases; J trimming: 5 bases; junction bases outside the gene matches: 4. CDR1 is MGHRA and CDR2 is YSYEKL in the germline V gene. This CDR3 contains 15 residues.

As for this clonotype: A read error may produce the germline difference seen at one junction end. The J gene is TRBJ2-1, the V gene TRBV6-6; D is perhaps TRBD1 (6 bases). Germline V lookup: CDR1 MNHNY, CDR2 SVGAGI (reference sequence). This CDR3 has 12 residues. CDR3 region: CASSYLGAEPFF. For the CDR3, the DNA is TGTGCCAGCAGTTACTTGGGGGCAGAGCCGTTCTTC.

The chain carries TRBV5-4 and TRBJ2-1; 12 bases map to TRBD2. Germline CDR1 reads SGHNT; CDR2 reads YYREEE (reference sequence). The CDR3 extends over 16 amino acids. The ends lost 4 bases at V and 6 bases at J; junction bases unmatched: 8. CDR3 nucleotide sequence: TGTGCCAGCAGCGCTAGCGGGGGGGCCGTCGTCAATGAGCAGTTCTTC. Its translation: CASSASGGAVVNEQFF.

This clonotype was counted ten times or more. V usage is TRBV27 and J usage is TRBJ2-7; D not resolved. The ends were cut back, 7 bases at V and 6 bases at J, with 13 bases in the middle. CDR3 size: 12 residues. Germline CDR1 reads MNHEY; CDR2 reads SMNVEV (reference sequence). The CDR3 DNA is TGTGCCAGCAAGACGTTGAAGGGCGAGCAGTACTTC. It translates to CASKTLKGEQYF.

The chain is built from TRBV27 and TRBJ2-7, with 9 bases matching TRBD1. This CDR3 has 15 amino acids. V shed 6 bases, J shed 3 bases, and the junction held 9 bases outside the gene matches. Germline CDR1 and CDR2: MNHEY and SMNVEV (reference sequence). The CDR3 sequence is CASSPPGTGLYEQYF. The CDR3, as DNA: TGTGCCAGCAGCCCTCCCGGGACAGGGCTCTACGAGCAGTACTTC.

The genes are TRBV4-1 and TRBJ2-1; 11 bases agree with TRBD2. Germline assignment: CDR1 MGHRA and CDR2 YSYEKL. V was pared by 6 bases and J by 5 bases, with 9 bases of the junction left unmatched. CDR3 size: 16 residues. CDR3: CASRTPGLADNNEQFF. The CDR3 DNA sequence: TGCGCCAGCAGGACACCGGGACTAGCGGACAACAATGAGCAGTTCTTC.

The gene calls are TRBV20-1 and TRBJ2-5; D may be TRBD2 (5 bases). V was cut by 1 base and J by 3 bases, with 18 bases left in between. The germline CDR1 and CDR2 sequences are DFQATT and SNEGSKA (reference sequence). The CDR3 length is 16 residues. This CDR3 reads CSARGFGREGEETQYF. The CDR3 DNA reads TGCAGTGCTAGAGGCTTCGGACGTGAGGGTGAAGAGACCCAGTACTTC.

This chain connects TRBV9 to TRBJ1-1, with D unclear. The CDR3 has 13 amino acids. The ends were cut back, 4 bases at V and 8 bases at J, with 15 bases in the middle. CDR1 is SGDLS, CDR2 YYNGEE, per germline. The CDR3 protein is CASSPQFGVEAFF. In DNA form, the CDR3 reads TGTGCCAGCAGCCCCCAGTTCGGGGTAGAAGCTTTCTTT.

The chain joins TRBV9 to TRBJ1-1; D is perhaps TRBD1 (6 bases). In germline, CDR1 is SGDLS, CDR2 YYNGEE. The V gene lost 0 bases and the J gene lost 4 bases, with 7 bases spanning the gap. This CDR3 is built from 13 residues. CDR3 sequence: CASSVDRVTEAFF. CDR3 DNA: TGTGCCAGCAGCGTAGACAGGGTCACTGAAGCTTTCTTT.

This clonotype came up once. The chain joins TRBV6-5 to TRBJ1-3; D not certain. The length of the CDR3 is 15 residues. Per germline, CDR1 MNHEY and CDR2 SVGAGI. Trimming pared 0 bases from V and 0 bases from J, leaving 6 bases between. CDR3 residues: CASSYSWDSGNTIYF. The CDR3 nucleotides are TGTGCCAGCAGTTACTCTTGGGACTCTGGAAACACCATATATTTT.

In its sample, this clonotype was seen once. The V and J genes are TRBV7-2 and TRBJ1-6; D gene ambiguous. Germline V CDR1 and CDR2: SGHTA, FQGNSA. The CDR3 has 13 residues. With 4 bases removed from V and 10 bases from J, the gap between germline ends came to 11 bases. The CDR3 nucleotides read TGTGCCAGCAGCTCGGTTTTCCAATCACCCCTCCACTTT. Translation: CASSSVFQSPLHF.

This chain joins TRBV7-9 and TRBJ2-6, with D tentatively TRBD2 (5 bases). V was shortened by 6 bases and J by 4 bases, with 13 bases between the two germline ends. Germline V gives CDR1 SEHNR, CDR2 FQNEAQ (reference sequence). CDR3 size: 15 residues. The CDR3 DNA reads TGTGCCAGCAGACTCCCGGAGGACGGGGCCAACGTCCTGACTTTC. Its protein product is CASRLPEDGANVLTF.

CDR3 coding DNA: TGTGCCAGCAGTTACGACAGGCCTAGCTCCTACGAGCAGTACTTC. Amino acids: CASSYDRPSSYEQYF. The chain combines TRBV12-3 or TRBV12-4 with TRBJ2-7; a possible D gene is TRBD1 (6 bases). This CDR3 region has 15 residues. V lost 4 bases and J 0 bases, leaving 13 bases between the germline ends.

This chain links TRBV2 with TRBJ2-7; D is perhaps TRBD1 (6 bases). Trimming left V 6 bases short and J 0 bases short, with 18 bases between. The CDR3 sequence is 16 residues long. From germline, CDR1 is SNHLY and CDR2 FYNNEI. As DNA, the CDR3 is TGTGCCAGCAGACAGGACAGTCTAAGGAGCTCCTACGAGCAGTACTTC. This gives the protein CASRQDSLRSSYEQYF.

This clonotype is a singleton in its sample. For the CDR3, the DNA is TGCGCCAGCAGCATCCAGTCGGGACAGCGGTCGAACTATGGCTACACCTTC. Translation: CASSIQSGQRSNYGYTF. The rearrangement joins TRBV5-1 to TRBJ1-2; TRBD1 matches at 7 bases. V shed 4 bases, J shed 2 bases, and the junction held 14 bases outside the gene matches. Germline lookup yields CDR1 SGHRS and CDR2 YFSETQ. CDR3 length: 17 residues.

The chain is built from TRBV9 and TRBJ2-6; 7 bases agree with TRBD1. The V segment lost 7 bases and the J segment 2 bases; nucleotides outside the gene matches: 3. This CDR3 has 14 residues. The germline CDR1 and CDR2 sequences are SGDLS and YYNGEE. CDR3 loop: CASQQGAGANVLTF. The CDR3 DNA reads as TGTGCCAGCCAGCAGGGGGCTGGGGCCAACGTCCTGACTTTC. Complete variable domain (other parts from reference TRBV9 and TRBJ2-6): DSGVTQTPKHLITATGQRVTLRCSPRSGDLSVYWYQQSLDQGLQFLIQYYNGEERAKGNILERFSAQQFPDLHSELNLSSLELGDSALYFCASQQGAGANVLTFGAGSRLTVL.